One and the same sample provided the 23 T cell receptor beta chains below, sequenced in a study of T-cell memory formation after mild COVID-19. In TCRdb, the 5' RACE reads were re-called with MiXCR into one record per CDR3 protein. Of around 300,000 distinct CDR3 sequences in the sample, roughly 21% were seen once. The sequenced sample consisted of PBMCs or a T cell subset sorted from them (not recorded which). All receptors derive from a man between 18 and 29 years old who had mild COVID-19 (a few samples of this study predate the infection). Cell type and time point are not known.

V and J are TRBV7-8 and TRBJ2-3; 8 bases align to TRBD2. This CDR3 is 17 amino acids long. V dropped 2 bases and J dropped 0; count of bases not matched to a gene: 7. CDR1 and CDR2 (germline): SGHVS, FQNEAQ. CDR3 loop: CASSLTRGGGSTDTQYF. The CDR3 DNA is TGTGCCAGCAGCTTAACGAGGGGCGGGGGGAGCACAGATACGCAGTATTTT.

This clonotype turned up a few times. At one boundary the junction diverges from the germline segment, which might be a read error. V usage is TRBV7-2 and J usage is TRBJ1-5, with D perhaps matching TRBD1 (5 bases). Looked up from germline, CDR1 is SGHTA and CDR2 is FQGNSA. The CDR3 totals 13 residues. This chain's CDR3 is CASSLRGKQPQHF. CDR3 nucleotide sequence: TGTGCCAGCAGCTTAAGGGGCAAACAGCCCCAGCATTTT.

The chain has TRBV5-1 and TRBJ2-7; 9 bases line up with TRBD1. J was trimmed by 3 bases and V by 7 bases; bases with no gene match: 5. The CDR3 totals 13 residues. CDR1 is SGHRS and CDR2 is YFSETQ in the germline V gene. CDR3 sequence (DNA): TGCGCCAGCCGCTCGGGACAGGGCTACGAGCAGTACTTC. Its protein is CASRSGQGYEQYF.

This clonotype was counted many times. The chain joins TRBV10-3 to TRBJ2-3; no clear D. Germline lookup yields CDR1 ENHRY and CDR2 SYGVKD. There are 13 residues in the CDR3. Trimming cost V 0 bases and J 14 bases, with 15 bases left between them. CDR3 bases: TGTGCCATCAGTGAGTCGATTCTGGACCCCAGGTATTTT. It is translated as CAISESILDPRYF.

This clonotype was found a few times. The chain uses TRBV20-1 and TRBJ1-1; D remains ambiguous. The length of the CDR3 is 14 residues. The germline V gene has CDR1 DFQATT and CDR2 SNEGSKA (reference sequence). Between the trimmed V and J ends, which lost 5 bases and 0 bases, there was a span of 13 bases. CDR3 nucleotides: TGCAGTGCTGGTTGGGTTAATATGAACACTGAAGCTTTCTTT. This sequence encodes CSAGWVNMNTEAFF.

This clonotype was found a few times. The V and J genes are TRBV4-1 and TRBJ1-2, with 8 bases identical to TRBD1. Unmatched junction bases numbered 3, after V lost 4 bases and J lost 5 bases. Per the germline V gene, CDR1 is MGHRA and CDR2 is YSYEKL. There are 13 residues in the CDR3. CDR3 nucleotide sequence: TGCGCCAGCAGCCGGACAGGGCTATATGGCTACACCTTC. Its protein product is CASSRTGLYGYTF.

This clonotype was seen a few times. The chain has TRBV20-1 and TRBJ2-5; D possibly corresponds to TRBD2 (6 bases). The ends were cut back, 1 base at V and 4 bases at J, with 10 bases in the middle. In germline, CDR1 is DFQATT, CDR2 SNEGSKA (reference sequence). The CDR3 extends over 13 amino acids. CDR3 bases: TGCAGTGCTAGAGGGGCGGGGAGAGAGACCCAGTACTTC. Translated: CSARGAGRETQYF.

This clonotype has at least ten counts. The gene calls are TRBV5-1 and TRBJ1-1; D perhaps matches TRBD1 (5 bases). The CDR3 contains 15 residues. CDR1 is SGHRS, CDR2 YFSETQ, per germline. Trimming cost V 3 bases and J 1 base, with 13 bases left between them. The CDR3 DNA sequence: TGCGCCAGCAGCTCCACCGGGACCCCGAACACTGAAGCTTTCTTT. Translating gives CASSSTGTPNTEAFF.

This clonotype was observed at least ten times. The gene calls are TRBV7-2 and TRBJ2-7; D unclear. The germline V and J ends were trimmed by 2 bases and 3 bases, with 2 bases remaining between them. This CDR3 has 11 residues. Germline V gene sequence: CDR1 SGHTA, CDR2 FQGNSA. In DNA form, the CDR3 reads TGTGCCAGCAGCTTAAACTACGAGCAGTACTTC. Amino acid sequence: CASSLNYEQYF.

CDR3 residues: CASSNYAGCYYEQYF. CDR3 bases: TGTGCCAGCAGCAATTACGCAGGGTGTTACTACGAGCAGTACTTC. This chain joins TRBV21-1 and TRBJ2-7; TRBD1 reflects the table's D call only, with no check against the DNA. TRBV21-1 has pseudogene status. The CDR3 totals 15 residues.

The genes are TRBV27 and TRBJ2-5; TRBD1 might be the D (6 bases). With 0 bases removed from V and 7 bases from J, the gap between germline ends came to 15 bases. Germline lookup yields CDR1 MNHEY and CDR2 SMNVEV (reference sequence). CDR3 length: 15 residues. This CDR3 is CASSLSRQGSGTQYF. The CDR3 bases are TGTGCCAGCAGTTTATCCCGGCAGGGGAGTGGGACCCAGTACTTC.

The rearrangement uses TRBV30 and TRBJ2-5; possibly TRBD2 for D (5 bases). The CDR3 is 15 amino acids. V lost 3 bases and J lost 2, with 16 bases in between. The V gene's germline CDR1 is GTSNPN and CDR2 SVGIG (reference sequence). The CDR3 DNA sequence: TGTGCCTGGAGGGCCCCCACGGGGAATCAAGAGACCCAGTACTTC. This encodes CAWRAPTGNQETQYF.

The table lists this clonotype with a count of one. The CDR3 reads CASSLRTGDLNGYTF. The DNA of the CDR3 is TGTGCCAGCAGCTTAAGGACAGGGGATCTTAACGGCTACACCTTC. The J gene is TRBJ1-2, the V gene TRBV7-2; 9 positions match TRBD1. CDR3 size: 15 residues. V lost 2 bases and J lost 8; bases outside the gene matches: 9. CDR1 SGHTA and CDR2 FQGNSA come from the germline V gene.

This clonotype was seen a handful of times. The chain uses TRBV4-1 and TRBJ2-1; 12 nucleotides line up with TRBD2. Unmatched junction bases numbered 6, after V lost 0 bases and J lost 6 bases. Germline CDR1 is MGHRA and CDR2 is YSYEKL. CDR3 length equals 17 residues. CDR3 sequence: CASSQDAASGGANEQFF. The CDR3 coding sequence is TGCGCCAGCAGCCAAGACGCGGCTAGCGGGGGGGCCAATGAGCAGTTCTTC.

This clonotype has more than one count but fewer than ten. CDR3 DNA: TGTGCCAGCAGCTTAACCAGGGAGGTCAATTCACCCCTCCACTTT. Protein sequence: CASSLTREVNSPLHF. The J gene is TRBJ1-6, the V gene TRBV7-3, with D possibly matching TRBD1 (5 bases). This CDR3 has 15 residues. The V end lost 0 bases, the J end lost 7 bases, and 10 bases lay between the germline ends. Germline CDR1 reads SGHTA; CDR2 reads FQGTGA.

This chain uses TRBV7-2 with TRBJ2-4; D is unresolved. The germline CDR1 and CDR2 sequences are SGHTA and FQGNSA. Trimming took 5 bases from V and 5 from J, leaving 16 bases between them. CDR3 length: 15 residues. Here the CDR3 reads CASSLWSGQENIQYF. The CDR3 coding sequence is TGTGCCAGCAGCCTGTGGTCTGGGCAAGAAAACATTCAGTACTTC. Full variable domain (rest looked up from reference TRBV7-2 and TRBJ2-4): GAGVSQSPSNKVTEKGKDVELRCDPISGHTALYWYRQSLGQGLEFLIYFQGNSAPDKSGLPSDRFSAERTGGSVSTLTIQRTQQEDSAVYLCASSLWSGQENIQYFGAGTRLSVL.

The J gene is TRBJ1-6, the V gene TRBV4-2, with 7 bases fitting TRBD1. V shed 2 bases, J shed 8 bases, and the junction held 3 bases outside the gene matches. CDR1 LGHNA and CDR2 YNFKEQ come from the germline V gene. CDR3 length equals 14 residues. CDR3 sequence (DNA): TGTGCCAGCAGCCAACCAGGGACAGATTCACCCCTCCACTTT. It specifies CASSQPGTDSPLHF.

This clonotype was observed a handful of times. The chain couples TRBV12-3 or TRBV12-4 to TRBJ2-7, with 7 bases that match TRBD1. The CDR3 spans 17 residues. V shed 3 bases and J 5 bases; nucleotides not matched to a gene: 16. The CDR3 loop is CASSLWDRAGGQNEQYF. CDR3 sequence (DNA): TGTGCCAGCAGTTTGTGGGACCGGGCAGGGGGTCAAAACGAGCAGTACTTC.

Only a few counts were recorded for this clonotype. This chain links TRBV28 with TRBJ1-5; D unresolved. The ends were cut back, 1 base at V and 2 bases at J, with 9 bases in the middle. Germline loops: CDR1 MDHEN, CDR2 SYDVKM. The CDR3 runs 15 residues. CDR3 region: CASSLSVIGNQPQHF. The CDR3 coding sequence is TGTGCCAGCAGTTTATCAGTTATTGGCAATCAGCCCCAGCATTTT.

This clonotype has just a few counts. This chain uses TRBV12-3 or TRBV12-4 with TRBJ2-1, with D uncertain. This CDR3 comprises 13 residues. Trimming took 5 bases from V and 7 from J, leaving 12 bases between them. CDR3 sequence (DNA): TGTGCCAGCAGTCCCCCGCCCGGTAATGAGCAGTTCTTC. As protein: CASSPPPGNEQFF.

This clonotype has just a few counts. The CDR3 DNA reads as TGTGCCAGCAGCCCCCGACTAGCGGGGCGACCGCAAGAGACCCAGTACTTC. Its translation: CASSPRLAGRPQETQYF. This chain links TRBV7-2 with TRBJ2-5; TRBD2 matches at 11 bases. Looked up from germline, CDR1 is SGHTA and CDR2 is FQGNSA. This CDR3 contains 17 residues. V lost 5 bases and J lost 2; bases outside the gene matches: 10.

V usage is TRBV30 and J usage is TRBJ2-3; no clear D. CDR1 GTSNPN and CDR2 SVGIG come from the germline V gene (reference sequence). The CDR3 covers 12 residues. V was pared by 0 bases and J by 7 bases, with 8 bases between. The CDR3 spells CAWSVGAHTQYF. Written as DNA, the CDR3 is TGTGCCTGGAGTGTAGGAGCGCATACGCAGTATTTT. Complete variable domain (other parts from reference TRBV30 and TRBJ2-3): SQTIHQWPATLVQPVGSPLSLECTVEGTSNPNLYWYRQAAGRGLQLLFYSVGIGQISSEVPQNLSASRPQDRQFILSSKKLLLSDSGFYLCAWSVGAHTQYFGPGTRLTVL.

V usage is TRBV4-1 and J usage is TRBJ1-3; D gene uncertain. Trimming took off 1 base at V and 4 bases at J, with 14 bases between the two ends. Per the germline V gene, CDR1 is MGHRA and CDR2 is YSYEKL. This CDR3 comprises 16 residues. This chain's CDR3 is CASSQGGSGSGNTIYF. CDR3 DNA: TGCGCCAGCAGCCAAGGTGGATCGGGCTCCGGAAACACCATATATTTT.